This TCR beta chain was captured by sequencing in a study of breast tumors, draining lymph nodes, adjacent tissues. Germline loops: CDR1 DFQATT, CDR2 SNEGSKA (reference sequence). CDR3 length: 13 residues. The junction had 10 bases not matched to a gene; V was cut back by 5 bases and J by 6 bases. This clonotype was seen at least ten times. Its specificity is not known. The lymph nodes were axillary draining lymph nodes from breast cancer patients. TCRdb recomputed calls from the multiplex PCR reads with MiXCR, one row per CDR3 protein. There are over 100,000 distinct CDR3 sequences in the sample; approximately 20% occur only once, and just over 2.5% lies in the top ten. Study-level results: Tumor TCR diversity was below lymph nodes but above nontumor tissue. Compared with basal-like, luminal-like tumors shared significantly more repertoire with nontumor tissue. Data fit most tumor T cells coming from lymph node, expanding in tumor.

This clonotype originated in a female donor with breast cancer. Some clones in this sample may be carry-over from other donors' samples. J is TRBJ2-7 and V is TRBV20-1; 7 bases match TRBD1. The sample comprised axillary lymph node tissue. This CDR3 is CSAHPTGAIEQYF. The DNA of the CDR3 is TGCAGTGCTCATCCCACAGGGGCCATCGAGCAGTACTTC.